This TCR beta chain was observed in a study of cytomegalovirus exposure and HLA in healthy donors. The CDR3 has 14 amino acids. V lost 6 bases to trimming and J lost 6 bases; unmatched junction nucleotides: 6. Germline V gives CDR1 LNHDA, CDR2 SQIVND (reference sequence). The study, taken as a whole, reports: It was reported in a later analysis that an Asian-associated ancestry cluster showed fewer N-insertions than the roughly 710-donor mean.

In regard to this clone: Its antigen is not identified.

The PCR used 60 Vbeta and 13 Jbeta primers. Only in-frame clones appear in the TCRdb table, and some are missing; sequencing was by immunoSEQ multiplex PCR. The profile shows some 120,000 clones, 74% of them singletons. The rearrangement joins TRBV19 to TRBJ1-1, with 11 bases lining up with TRBD1. The TCR comes from a woman aged 45-60 years in good health and CMV-seropositive. The sequencing sample was made of PBMCs. The CDR3 DNA reads as TGTGCCAGTAGAGAGGACAGGGGGCGAGCTGAAGCTTTCTTT. Its translation is CASREDRGRAEAFF.